The 5 T cell receptor beta chains in this list originate from one sample, sequenced in a study of response to subunit inactivated influenza vaccine. TCRdb called the RT-PCR reads again in MiXCR, with one record for every CDR3 protein. The profile shows around 570,000 distinct CDR3 sequences, about 11% of them singletons. Separately, the same data were catalogued under a study of T cells expressing NK-cell markers. This second report adds: The authors generated TCR beta cDNA through 5'RACE template switching with UMIs.

The material was PBMCs from blood, obtained on the day of vaccination. Source of these receptors: a man aged 45-60 years who received an inactivated influenza vaccine.

In this sample, this clonotype turned up many times. The J gene is TRBJ2-7, the V gene TRBV28; D remains ambiguous. The germline V gene has CDR1 MDHEN and CDR2 SYDVKM. Trimming removed 6 bases at V and 4 bases at J, with 28 bases between. This CDR3 has 18 amino acids. The CDR3 region is CASSPNGGPPSKAYEQYF. The DNA of the CDR3 is TGTGCCAGCAGCCCAAACGGCGGCCCCCCCTCGAAAGCTTACGAGCAGTACTTC.

This chain links TRBV5-1 with TRBJ2-3; 9 bases are shared with TRBD2. The CDR3 runs 12 residues. Trimming took 7 bases from V and 4 from J; bases not matched to a gene: 1. Germline V gene data show CDR1 as SGHRS and CDR2 as YFSETQ. The CDR3 DNA reads as TGCGCCAGCGCGGGGGGGTCAGATACGCAGTATTTT. It codes for CASAGGSDTQYF.

The chain is built from TRBV21-1 and TRBJ2-1. TRBV21-1 is an annotated pseudogene. The CDR3 runs 13 residues. The CDR3 DNA reads TGTGCCAGCAGCAACGCCTCATTCAATGAGCAGTTCTTC. It specifies CASSNASFNEQFF.

In this sample, this clonotype turned up many times. The chain couples TRBV29-1 to TRBJ2-7; TRBD2 aligns across 12 bases. This CDR3 comprises 14 residues. The V segment lost 4 bases and the J segment 4 bases; nucleotides outside the gene matches: 5. Germline lookup yields CDR1 SQVTM and CDR2 ANQGSEA. The CDR3 spells CSVARTSGMYEQYF. Written as DNA, the CDR3 is TGCAGCGTTGCCCGGACTAGCGGGATGTACGAGCAGTACTTC.

This chain uses TRBV4-2 with TRBJ1-6; the D is unclear. This CDR3 is 17 amino acids long. With 0 bases removed from V and 7 bases from J, the gap between germline ends came to 16 bases. The germline CDR1 and CDR2 sequences are LGHNA and YNFKEQ. DNA for the CDR3: TGTGCCAGCAGCCAAGATCGGGTCAGCACTTCAAATTCACCCCTCCACTTT. This gives the protein CASSQDRVSTSNSPLHF.